A single sample is the source of the 25 T cell receptor beta chains below, sequenced in a study of cytomegalovirus exposure and HLA in healthy donors. PCR was performed using 60 Vbeta and 13 Jbeta primers. Clones were sequenced by immunoSEQ multiplex PCR, and TCRdb holds only the in-frame ones, with some missing. Of tens of thousands of clones listed, about 70% were seen once; the top ten hold 20% to 25%. Sequenced: PBMCs. Receptors originate from a woman aged 50 to 60 in good health and CMV-seropositive.

V is TRBV5-4 and J is TRBJ2-5; D gene unclear. CDR3 size: 12 residues. V was trimmed by 4 bases and J by 5 bases, leaving 9 bases between them. CDR1 and CDR2 (germline): SGHNT, YYREEE (reference sequence). The CDR3 region is CASSLPRETQYF. CDR3 nucleotides: TGTGCCAGCAGCCTCCCTCGGGAGACCCAGTACTTC.

The gene calls are TRBV7-8 and TRBJ1-2, with TRBD1 matching over 8 bases. The CDR3 is 16 residues long. Germline CDR1 is SGHVS and CDR2 is FQNEAQ. The J segment lost 1 base and the V segment lost 3 bases, leaving 7 bases of the junction unmatched. This CDR3 reads CASSFWGQADNYGYTF. The CDR3 bases are TGTGCCAGCAGCTTTTGGGGACAGGCGGATAACTATGGCTACACCTTC.

The chain links TRBV18 to TRBJ2-7; 7 nucleotides agree with TRBD2. In germline, CDR1 is KGHSH, CDR2 LQKENI. The J segment lost 0 bases and the V segment lost 3 bases, leaving 11 bases of the junction unmatched. The CDR3 covers 17 residues. CDR3 nucleotides: TGTGCCAGCTCACCCATACCTCCTAGCGGCCCCTCCTACGAGCAGTACTTC. Amino acid sequence: CASSPIPPSGPSYEQYF.

This clone was detected a few times. This chain uses TRBV27 with TRBJ2-1, with TRBD2 identical over 7 bases. From germline, CDR1 is MNHEY and CDR2 SMNVEV (reference sequence). The junction had 14 bases not matched to a gene; V was cut back by 1 base and J by 8 bases. This CDR3 has 17 amino acids. CDR3 bases: TGTGCCAGCAGTTTATATCGCGGGAGAGATAACATGGATGAGCAGTTCTTC. Translation: CASSLYRGRDNMDEQFF.

The chain recombines TRBV4-3 with TRBJ1-4, with D possibly being TRBD1 (5 bases). CDR3 length: 16 amino acids. The germline CDR1 and CDR2 sequences are LGHNA and YSLEER. V was shortened by 0 bases and J by 5 bases, with 13 bases between the two germline ends. The CDR3 region has the DNA TGCGCCAGCAGCCAAGAGTCCTCGGGGGTAAATGAAAAACTGTTTTTT. Amino acids: CASSQESSGVNEKLFF.

The J gene is TRBJ2-5, the V gene TRBV5-4; no definite D call. CDR1 and CDR2 (germline): SGHNT, YYREEE (reference sequence). Trimming took off 4 bases at V and 5 bases at J, with 12 bases between the two ends. The CDR3 has 13 residues. CDR3 loop: CASSPQSTETQYF. CDR3 DNA sequence: TGTGCCAGCAGCCCACAAAGTACGGAGACCCAGTACTTC.

V gene TRBV5-6 combines with J gene TRBJ2-3, with D tentatively TRBD2 (6 bases). The germline V and J ends were trimmed by 0 bases and 2 bases, with 13 bases remaining between them. Per the germline V gene, CDR1 is SGHDT and CDR2 is YYEEEE. This CDR3 contains 16 residues. CDR3: CASSLGGGAATDTQYF. As DNA, the CDR3 is TGTGCCAGCAGCTTGGGAGGCGGGGCCGCCACAGATACGCAGTATTTT.

There are a few counts of this clone. The rearrangement links TRBV6-6 to TRBJ2-7, with 7 bases aligning to TRBD1. Trimming removed 4 bases from V and 1 base from J; junction bases left unmatched: 4. CDR1 MNHNY and CDR2 SVGAGI come from the germline V gene (reference sequence). The CDR3 runs 14 residues. The DNA for the CDR3 is TGTGCCAGCAGTTGGACAGGTAGTTCCTACGAGCAGTACTTC. Its translation: CASSWTGSSYEQYF.

This clone showed up just once. The J gene is TRBJ2-7, the V gene TRBV7-2, with D hard to call. V lost 2 bases to trimming and J lost 6 bases, with 11 bases between them. The germline gives CDR1 SGHTA, CDR2 FQGNSA. The CDR3 extends over 13 amino acids. For the CDR3, the DNA is TGTGCCAGCAGCTTATGGGTGACAACCGAGCAGTACTTC. Translated: CASSLWVTTEQYF.

The rearrangement joins TRBV19 to TRBJ2-6; 7 nucleotides match TRBD1. Germline CDR1 reads LNHDA; CDR2 reads SQIVND (reference sequence). V trimming: 5 bases; J trimming: 1 base; junction bases outside the gene matches: 8. CDR3 length: 17 residues. CDR3 sequence reads: CASSRQGVLSGANVLTF. The CDR3 DNA reads as TGTGCCAGTAGTCGACAGGGCGTCCTATCTGGGGCCAACGTCCTGACTTTC.

As for this clone: The same CDR3 also results from other DNA sequences found in this sample. The rearrangement joins TRBV15 to TRBJ2-1; 11 bases line up with TRBD2. The V gene's germline CDR1 is LNHNV and CDR2 YYDKDF (reference sequence). This CDR3 has 15 amino acids. V shed 5 bases, J shed 4 bases, and the junction held 4 bases outside the gene matches. The CDR3 protein is CATSGGTSGYNEQFF. Here the CDR3 DNA reads TGTGCCACCAGCGGCGGGACTAGCGGATACAATGAGCAGTTCTTC.

This chain connects TRBV6-1 to TRBJ2-5; D gene ambiguous. The end of the DNA is better explained by TRBJ2-7, so the J call may be wrong. Germline V CDR1 and CDR2: MNHNS, SASEGT. CDR3 length equals 8 residues. CDR3: CASHEQYF. The CDR3 DNA sequence: TGTGCCAGCCACGAGCAGTACTTC.

The chain has TRBV7-6 and TRBJ2-7, with TRBD1 identical over 11 bases. CDR1 is SGHVS, CDR2 FNYEAQ, per germline. The V segment lost 4 bases and the J segment 3 bases; nucleotides outside the gene matches: 5. The CDR3 loop spans 15 amino acids. Written as DNA, the CDR3 is TGTGCCAGCAGCTCTGGGACAGGGGGAATCTACGAGCAGTACTTC. Translated, it gives CASSSGTGGIYEQYF.

CDR3: CASRPDRNYGYTF. In DNA form, the CDR3 reads TGTGCCAGCAGACCGGACAGGAACTATGGCTACACCTTC. V gene TRBV5-6 combines with J gene TRBJ1-2; the match to TRBD1 covers 7 bases. The CDR3 runs to 13 residues. V trimming: 5 bases; J trimming: 2 bases; junction bases outside the gene matches: 3. Germline loops: CDR1 SGHDT, CDR2 YYEEEE. Using reference TRBV5-6 and TRBJ1-2 for the parts outside the CDR3, the full variable domain is DAGVTQSPTHLIKTRGQQVTLRCSPKSGHDTVSWYQQALGQGPQFIFQYYEEEERQRGNFPDRFSGHQFPNYSSELNVNALLLGDSALYLCASRPDRNYGYTFGSGTRLTVV.

The CDR3 nucleotides read TGCGCCAGCAGCTCCTACCAGCGGCGGATTAGAGATACGCAGTATTTT. This gives the protein CASSSYQRRIRDTQYF. The J gene is TRBJ2-3, the V gene TRBV5-1; a weak D match, TRBD2 (5 bases). The CDR3 is 16 amino acids. V was clipped by 3 bases and J by 5 bases, with 19 bases between them. The germline V gene has CDR1 SGHRS and CDR2 YFSETQ. Complete variable domain (other parts from reference TRBV5-1 and TRBJ2-3): KAGVTQTPRYLIKTRGQQVTLSCSPISGHRSVSWYQQTPGQGLQFLFEYFSETQRNKGNFPGRFSGRQFSNSRSEMNVSTLELGDSALYLCASSSYQRRIRDTQYFGPGTRLTVL.

V and J are TRBV6-5 and TRBJ2-1; 9 bases fit TRBD2. The V and J ends lost 4 bases and 7 bases, in that order; junction bases with no gene match: 8. Germline V gene sequence: CDR1 MNHEY, CDR2 SVGAGI. The CDR3 runs 15 residues. CDR3 coding DNA: TGTGCCAGCAGTTCGCGGGGGGGCCGGGCGAATGAGCAGTTCTTC. Amino acid sequence: CASSSRGGRANEQFF.

The chain uses TRBV11-3 and TRBJ2-1; 10 nucleotides match TRBD1. V shed 5 bases, J shed 2 bases, and the junction held 3 bases outside the gene matches. The V gene's germline CDR1 is SGHNT and CDR2 YENEEA. The CDR3 runs to 15 residues. The CDR3 spells CASSLGQGTYNEQFF. The CDR3 DNA is TGTGCCAGCAGCCTGGGACAGGGGACCTACAATGAGCAGTTCTTC.

The J gene is TRBJ2-7, the V gene TRBV6-6; D ambiguous. The CDR3 consists of 12 residues. Trimming cost V 10 bases and J 7 bases, with 17 bases left between them. Per the germline V gene, CDR1 is MNHNY and CDR2 is SVGAGI (reference sequence). The CDR3 DNA follows: TGTGCCACCGTGCTTGGGCACTCAGAGCAGTACTTC. This codes for CATVLGHSEQYF.

This chain connects TRBV11-2 to TRBJ1-2; 11 nucleotides line up with TRBD1. This CDR3 comprises 14 residues. Trimming cost V 6 bases and J 3 bases; bases outside gene matches: 3. Germline V gives CDR1 SGHAT, CDR2 FQNNGV. The CDR3 is CASRTDRGHYGYTF. The CDR3 DNA reads TGTGCCAGCAGGACGGACAGGGGGCACTATGGCTACACCTTC.

In this sample, this clone turned up a few times. The rearrangement uses TRBV7-9 and TRBJ2-1, with 12 bases matching TRBD2. Germline V CDR1 and CDR2: SEHNR, FQNEAQ (reference sequence). The trim removed 2 bases at V and 7 bases at J, leaving 9 bases unmatched. This CDR3 region has 17 residues. The CDR3 DNA follows: TGTGCCAGCAGCTTAAGGGGGGGACTAGCGGGCTTAAATGAGCAGTTCTTC. It codes for CASSLRGGLAGLNEQFF.

The chain uses TRBV7-6 and TRBJ1-6, with TRBD1 matching over 7 bases. With 5 bases clipped from V and 10 bases from J, the junction kept 8 bases outside the gene matches. The germline gives CDR1 SGHVS, CDR2 FNYEAQ. CDR3 length: 14 residues. Here the CDR3 reads CASSPDRVKSPLHF. CDR3 sequence (DNA): TGTGCCAGCAGCCCAGACAGGGTCAAATCACCCCTCCACTTT.

The chain links TRBV27 to TRBJ2-5, with D possibly TRBD1 on 6 matching bases. In germline, CDR1 is MNHEY, CDR2 SMNVEV (reference sequence). This CDR3 has 16 residues. Trimming pared 8 bases from V and 1 base from J, leaving 20 bases between. The CDR3 region has the DNA TGTGCCAGCCCAGCCCACCCGGCGGACAGCCAAGAGACCCAGTACTTC. Protein sequence: CASPAHPADSQETQYF.

This clone has more than one count but fewer than ten. The CDR3: CASSLGAWITNTEAFF. DNA for the CDR3: TGTGCCAGCAGCCTAGGGGCATGGATCACTAACACTGAAGCTTTCTTT. The V call is TRBV27, the J call TRBJ1-1; tentative D call: TRBD1 (5 bases). This CDR3 is 16 amino acids long. Looked up from germline, CDR1 is MNHEY and CDR2 is SMNVEV (reference sequence). V was clipped by 6 bases and J by 2 bases, with 19 bases between them.

The chain uses TRBV7-8 and TRBJ2-5, with 7 bases matching TRBD1. The germline CDR1 and CDR2 sequences are SGHVS and FQNEAQ. With 2 bases clipped from V and 5 bases from J, the junction kept 14 bases outside the gene matches. The CDR3 loop spans 17 amino acids. CDR3 sequence: CASSLTDRVKERETQYF. CDR3 nucleotide sequence: TGTGCCAGCAGCTTAACCGACAGGGTAAAGGAAAGGGAGACCCAGTACTTC.

This sequence joins TRBV5-6 and TRBJ2-5; D is ambiguous. From germline, CDR1 is SGHDT and CDR2 YYEEEE. V shed 0 bases and J shed 3 bases, with 6 bases lying between them. The CDR3 consists of 13 residues. Here the CDR3 reads CASSLVSEETQYF. The CDR3 DNA reads TGTGCCAGCAGCTTGGTCTCGGAAGAGACCCAGTACTTC.